Listed here are 27 T cell receptor beta chains from one sample, sequenced in a study of blood T cells in healthy people across ages. With a J-beta primer mix and a sample-barcoded 5' primer, a second PCR ran about 6 to 11 cycles. Via MiXCR, TCRdb re-called the 5' RACE reads, giving one row per CDR3 protein. The profile shows about 1.4 million distinct CDR3 sequences, roughly 64% of them singletons. The sequenced sample consisted of blood. These receptors all stem from a man younger than 35 in good health.

CDR3 bases: TGCAGTGCTCCACTAGCGGGGGGAATAAACACAGATACGCAGTATTTT. Encoded protein: CSAPLAGGINTDTQYF. The gene calls are TRBV20-1 and TRBJ2-3, with 12 positions matching TRBD2. Trimming took 5 bases from V and 2 from J; bases not matched to a gene: 8. This CDR3 contains 16 residues. Germline V lookup: CDR1 DFQATT, CDR2 SNEGSKA (reference sequence).

This sequence joins TRBV21-1 and TRBJ2-5. TRBV21-1 counts as a pseudogene. This CDR3 is built from 14 residues. The CDR3 loop reads CASSKAQMRETQYF. In nucleotides, the CDR3 is TGTGCCAGCAGCAAAGCGCAGATGAGAGAGACCCAGTACTTC.

The genes are TRBV20-1 and TRBJ2-4; TRBD1 or TRBD2 may be the D gene (7 bases each). The assigned J gene may be wrong: the sequence end matches TRBJ2-5 better. The germline gives CDR1 DFQATT, CDR2 SNEGSKA (reference sequence). The CDR3 runs to 13 residues. The CDR3 spells CSARGGQGETQYF. The CDR3 DNA reads as TGCAGTGCCAGGGGGGGCCAGGGGGAGACCCAGTACTTC.

The chain has TRBV7-9 and TRBJ2-1, with D perhaps being TRBD1 or TRBD2 (5 bases each). V was trimmed by 0 bases and J by 10 bases, leaving 16 bases between them. The CDR3 covers 15 residues. Germline CDR1 is SEHNR and CDR2 is FQNEAQ (reference sequence). CDR3 loop: CASSLAGTSNYEQFF. Here the CDR3 DNA reads TGTGCCAGCAGCTTAGCCGGGACCTCGAACTACGAGCAGTTCTTC.

The V gene is TRBV27, the J gene TRBJ2-6; 7 bases match TRBD1. Unmatched junction bases numbered 10, after V lost 7 bases and J lost 1 base. This CDR3 comprises 17 residues. The germline CDR1 and CDR2 sequences are MNHEY and SMNVEV (reference sequence). CDR3 residues: CASISRDRQSGANVLTF. The CDR3 DNA reads TGTGCCAGCATTTCACGGGACAGACAGTCTGGGGCCAACGTCCTGACTTTC.

This clonotype was observed a handful of times. The chain uses TRBV10-3 and TRBJ1-2, with D maybe TRBD1 (6 bases). Germline V gene data show CDR1 as ENHRY and CDR2 as SYGVKD. The CDR3 runs 14 residues. The germline V and J ends were trimmed by 0 bases and 3 bases, with 8 bases remaining between them. The CDR3 reads CAISESHRDYGYTF. DNA for the CDR3: TGTGCCATCAGTGAGTCGCACAGGGACTATGGCTACACCTTC.

V is TRBV20-1 and J is TRBJ2-3; 9 nucleotides line up with TRBD2. V gave up 6 bases and J gave up 2 bases; unmatched junction bases: 9. The CDR3 sequence is 15 residues long. CDR1 is DFQATT, CDR2 SNEGSKA, per germline (reference sequence). The CDR3 nucleotides are TGCAGTGCAACTTCGACTAGCGGATCCACAGATACGCAGTATTTT. It translates to CSATSTSGSTDTQYF.

The chain uses TRBV29-1 and TRBJ2-5, with D unclear. This CDR3 spans 14 amino acids. From germline, CDR1 is SQVTM and CDR2 ANQGSEA. V was clipped by 2 bases and J by 11 bases, with 21 bases between them. The CDR3 nucleotides read TGCAGCGTTGAATATGCAGAAAGCTACAATGGGCAGTACTTC. Protein: CSVEYAESYNGQYF. Complete variable domain (other parts from reference TRBV29-1 and TRBJ2-5): SAVISQKPSRDICQRGTSLTIQCQVDSQVTMMFWYRQQPGQSLTLIATANQGSEATYESGFVIDKFPISRPNLTFSTLTVSNMSPEDSSIYLCSVEYAESYNGQYFGPGTRLLVL.

This clonotype has a handful of counts. The chain recombines TRBV27 with TRBJ1-2, with D perhaps TRBD1 (6 bases). V was pared by 2 bases and J by 7 bases, with 14 bases between. The germline V gene encodes CDR1 MNHEY and CDR2 SMNVEV (reference sequence). The CDR3 covers 14 residues. The CDR3 protein is CASSLLEGGFGYTF. CDR3 nucleotide sequence: TGTGCCAGCAGTTTACTAGAGGGGGGTTTTGGCTACACCTTC.

This clonotype was seen a handful of times. The rearrangement uses TRBV12-5 and TRBJ2-3; D might be TRBD2 (6 bases). The CDR3 runs to 16 residues. Germline CDR1 LGHNT, CDR2 FRNRAP. Trimming took 6 bases from V and 6 from J, leaving 22 bases between them. CDR3 nucleotides: TGTGCTAGTGGCTTCTTAGCTTCGGGGGAAGGGGATACGCAGTATTTT. Translation gives CASGFLASGEGDTQYF. The full variable domain, rest sourced from reference TRBV12-5 and TRBJ2-3, is DARVTQTPRHKVTEMGQEVTMRCQPILGHNTVFWYRQTMMQGLELLAYFRNRAPLDDSGMPKDRFSAEMPDATLATLKIQPSEPRDSAVYFCASGFLASGEGDTQYFGPGTRLTVL.

The rearrangement joins TRBV12-3 or TRBV12-4 to TRBJ1-2; a weak D match, TRBD1 (5 bases). This CDR3 is built from 13 residues. Trimming left V 6 bases short and J 6 bases short, with 14 bases between. CDR3 residues: CASRAALGDGYTF. Here the CDR3 DNA reads TGTGCCAGCAGAGCGGCCTTGGGGGATGGCTACACCTTC.

The J gene is TRBJ2-7, the V gene TRBV29-1; D may match TRBD1 or TRBD2 (5 bases each). Germline V gene sequence: CDR1 SQVTM, CDR2 ANQGSEA. Trimming pared 4 bases from V and 2 bases from J, leaving 12 bases between. The CDR3 is 13 amino acids. Here the CDR3 DNA reads TGCAGCGTTGCGGGACGGGAAACCTACGAGCAGTACTTC. This encodes CSVAGRETYEQYF.

The chain couples TRBV7-9 to TRBJ1-2, with D possibly TRBD1 on 6 matching bases. V gave up 5 bases and J gave up 3 bases, with 16 bases separating them. The CDR3 covers 15 residues. CDR1 SEHNR and CDR2 FQNEAQ come from the germline V gene (reference sequence). The CDR3 sequence: CASSAQGVFDYGYTF. In nucleotides, the CDR3 is TGTGCCAGCAGCGCACAGGGAGTTTTTGACTATGGCTACACCTTC.

The genes are TRBV2 and TRBJ2-1; 7 bases map to TRBD2. The J call may be faulty, since TRBJ2-7 better matches the DNA end. CDR3 length: 14 amino acids. The germline V gene encodes CDR1 SNHLY and CDR2 FYNNEI. The CDR3, as DNA: TGTGCCAGCGGTGGGACTATAGATTACAATGAGCAGTACTTC. Residues: CASGGTIDYNEQYF.

This clonotype has only a few counts. Here the CDR3 DNA reads TGCAGTGCTAATCCTGGTGGGATGGGTACGCAGTATTTT. This codes for CSANPGGMGTQYF. The chain couples TRBV20-1 to TRBJ2-3, with D unclear. CDR1 and CDR2 (germline): DFQATT, SNEGSKA (reference sequence). V was clipped by 4 bases and J by 8 bases, with 16 bases between them. This CDR3 spans 13 amino acids.

V usage is TRBV2 and J usage is TRBJ2-1; TRBD2 matches at 9 bases. Germline V lookup: CDR1 SNHLY, CDR2 FYNNEI. This CDR3 comprises 14 residues. CDR3 protein: CASAPTSGTNEQFF. The CDR3 DNA reads as TGTGCAAGCGCCCCGACTAGCGGTACTAATGAGCAGTTCTTC.

This clonotype was seen a handful of times. The chain carries TRBV28 and TRBJ2-5; D gene uncertain. The CDR3 totals 14 residues. Trimming took 6 bases from V and 4 from J, leaving 15 bases between them. Germline V gives CDR1 MDHEN, CDR2 SYDVKM. The CDR3 protein is CASSPPPTLETQYF. In DNA, the CDR3 is TGTGCCAGCAGCCCACCCCCAACACTAGAGACCCAGTACTTC.

There are a few counts of this clonotype. CDR3 nucleotides: TGTGCCAGCAGTCCAGGGGAGACCGAAAAACTGTTTTTT. Translation: CASSPGETEKLFF. The V call is TRBV7-2, the J call TRBJ1-4; maybe TRBD1 (6 bases). Germline assignment: CDR1 SGHTA and CDR2 FQGNSA. Trimming took off 6 bases at V and 8 bases at J, with 13 bases between the two ends. This CDR3 has 13 amino acids.

In this sample, this clonotype turned up a few times. The V gene is TRBV7-9, the J gene TRBJ2-7, with D maybe TRBD2 (5 bases). This CDR3 has 13 amino acids. V was shortened by 0 bases and J by 6 bases, with 9 bases between the two germline ends. CDR1 is SEHNR, CDR2 FQNEAQ, per germline (reference sequence). CDR3 bases: TGTGCCAGCAGCTTAGCGGGAGAAGCCGAGCAGTACTTC. It codes for CASSLAGEAEQYF.

This clonotype was observed a few times. The rearrangement joins TRBV27 to TRBJ2-7; 11 bases fit TRBD2. This CDR3 has 16 residues. With V trimmed by 0 bases and J by 2 bases, 3 bases remained unmatched. Looked up from germline, CDR1 is MNHEY and CDR2 is SMNVEV (reference sequence). The CDR3 reads CASSLSLAGGPYEQYF. CDR3 bases: TGTGCCAGCAGTTTATCCCTAGCGGGAGGACCCTACGAGCAGTACTTC.

The rearrangement links TRBV29-1 to TRBJ1-1; D not certain. Trimming took off 4 bases at V and 1 base at J, with 4 bases between the two ends. The CDR3 is 11 amino acids. The germline CDR1 and CDR2 sequences are SQVTM and ANQGSEA. The CDR3 reads CSVGANTEAFF. Written as DNA, the CDR3 is TGCAGCGTTGGGGCGAACACTGAAGCTTTCTTT.

The sample holds a few counts of this clonotype. The rearrangement joins TRBV27 to TRBJ2-5; D call uncertain. The DNA end favors TRBJ2-7, so the J call may be wrong. CDR3 size: 12 residues. The germline CDR1 and CDR2 sequences are MNHEY and SMNVEV (reference sequence). Here the CDR3 reads CASSSLDSEQYF. CDR3 coding DNA: TGTGCCAGCAGTTCCCTAGATAGCGAGCAGTACTTC.

CDR3 in DNA: TGTGCCACCAGCGGGATAGGGACAGCCAATCAGCCCCAGCATTTT. The encoded protein is CATSGIGTANQPQHF. V is TRBV15 and J is TRBJ1-5, with 7 positions matching TRBD1. CDR3 size: 15 residues. CDR1 is LNHNV, CDR2 YYDKDF, per germline (reference sequence). The ends lost 5 bases at V and 3 bases at J; junction bases unmatched: 7.

A few counts support this clonotype. J is TRBJ2-4 and V is TRBV9; 7 nucleotides agree with TRBD1. The J call could be wrong; TRBJ2-5 is a better fit for the DNA end. Per germline, CDR1 SGDLS and CDR2 YYNGEE. The CDR3 runs to 15 residues. The CDR3 region is CASSEQNRDRETQYF. The CDR3 DNA reads as TGTGCCAGCAGCGAACAAAACCGGGACAGAGAGACCCAGTACTTC.

A word on this clonotype: The junction and the germline gene differ at one end; a read error may be behind it. The chain employs TRBV6-1 and TRBJ1-1; D call uncertain. Looked up from germline, CDR1 is MNHNS and CDR2 is SASEGT. CDR3 size: 13 residues. CDR3 nucleotides: TGTACCAGCAGTGGATACGAGAACACTGAAGCTTTCTTT. Translated: CTSSGYENTEAFF.

The chain uses TRBV7-8 and TRBJ2-7; no firm D call. V dropped 2 bases and J dropped 4 bases, with 15 bases sitting between them. Germline CDR1 and CDR2: SGHVS and FQNEAQ. The CDR3 extends over 15 amino acids. The CDR3 loop is CASSLNPSSRYEQYF. The CDR3 nucleotides read TGTGCCAGCAGCTTAAATCCGAGCTCCCGTTACGAGCAGTACTTC.

The chain carries TRBV6-6 and TRBJ2-7; no reliable D call. TRBJ2-5 matches the DNA end more closely, so the J call is doubtful. The CDR3 sequence is 15 residues long. Per germline, CDR1 MNHNY and CDR2 SVGAGI (reference sequence). CDR3 sequence reads: CASSYQSKLGKTQYF. In DNA form, the CDR3 reads TGTGCCAGCAGTTACCAAAGCAAATTGGGGAAGACCCAGTACTTC.